Listed below are T cell receptor beta chains from one sample, sequenced in a study of blood T cells in healthy people across ages. From the 5' RACE reads, TCRdb called clonotypes with MiXCR, one entry per CDR3 protein. The sample includes 870,000 or so distinct CDR3 sequences, around 26% of them seen just once. Input material: blood. The receptors originated from a woman over 75 in good health. CDR3s include the opening cysteine and the closing phenylalanine or tryptophan. Fields, in order: J gene, D gene, V gene, clone size, CDR3 length, CDR3 DNA, CDR3 protein. The D gene is left open where the match is weak. Size is omitted from some rows. Given values are once, few, many or a class for expanded clones.

J: TRBJ1-4
D: TRBD1
V: TRBV30
size: .
length: 14
DNA: TGTGCCTGGAGTGTAGGGACAGGGGATGAAAAACTGTTTTTT
CDR3: CAWSVGTGDEKLFF

J: TRBJ1-2
D: .
V: TRBV6-1
size: many
length: 15
DNA: TGTGCCAGCAGTGAGTCCGTCCGGAGGGTAGAAGGCTACACCTTC
CDR3: CASSESVRRVEGYTF

J: TRBJ2-7
D: .
V: TRBV3-1
size: .
length: 14
DNA: TGTGCCAGCAGCCAAGTAGTCTCCTCCTACGAGCAGTACTTC
CDR3: CASSQVVSSYEQYF

J: TRBJ1-2
D: .
V: TRBV5-6
size: many
length: 17
DNA: TGTGCCAGCAGCGCTTTCGGTGGGGTGCCTCCTAACTATGGCTACACCTTC
CDR3: CASSAFGGVPPNYGYTF

J: TRBJ1-2
D: TRBD1
V: TRBV27
size: .
length: 13
DNA: TGTGCCAGCAGTCGGGACAGGGGGTGGGGCTACACCTTC
CDR3: CASSRDRGWGYTF

J: TRBJ2-2
D: .
V: TRBV6-1
size: few
length: 15
DNA: TGTGCCAGCAGTGCCGAATGGGGGAACACCGGGGAGCTGTTTTTT
CDR3: CASSAEWGNTGELFF

J: TRBJ2-3
D: TRBD2
V: TRBV5-4
size: many
length: 15
DNA: TGTGCCAGCAGCCAAGGGTGGGGGGGAGCGGATACGCAGTATTTT
CDR3: CASSQGWGGADTQYF

J: TRBJ2-5
D: TRBD2
V: TRBV6-2/TRBV6-3
size: many
length: 15
DNA: TGTGCCAGCAGTTACAGTGGACTAGCGGTGGAGACCCAGTACTTC
CDR3: CASSYSGLAVETQYF

J: TRBJ1-2
D: .
V: TRBV4-3
size: many
length: 15
DNA: TGCGCCAGCAGCCAAGATTGGGCCGGGGACTATGGCTACACCTTC
CDR3: CASSQDWAGDYGYTF

J: TRBJ2-1
D: .
V: TRBV7-2
size: many
length: 15
DNA: TGTGCCAGCAGCTTAGGTCAGGGTTCGACGAATGAGCAGTTCTTC
CDR3: CASSLGQGSTNEQFF

J: TRBJ2-3
D: TRBD1
V: TRBV7-9
size: .
length: 16
DNA: TGTGCCAGCAGAGGCACCGGGACAGGGGGCAGGGATACGCAGTATTTT
CDR3: CASRGTGTGGRDTQYF

J: TRBJ2-5
D: TRBD2
V: TRBV20-1
size: .
length: 14
DNA: TGCAGTGCTTCGACTGGCGGGGGGGGAGAGACCCAGTACTTC
CDR3: CSASTGGGGETQYF

J: TRBJ2-1
D: .
V: TRBV7-2
size: many
length: 15
DNA: TGTGCCAGCAGCCTCCACTGGGGCACCTACAATGAGCAGTTCTTC
CDR3: CASSLHWGTYNEQFF

J: TRBJ1-5
D: TRBD1
V: TRBV12-3/TRBV12-4
size: .
length: 14
DNA: TGTGCCAGCAGCCGACAGGGGGTTGCTCAGCCCCAGCATTTT
CDR3: CASSRQGVAQPQHF